These 29 T cell receptor beta chains were sequenced from one sample in a study of post-analysis software for immune sequencing data. Study-wide results and caveats: Relative to controls, patients had roughly five TRBV segments at higher frequency, with TRBV5-6, TRBV5-1 and TRBV20-1 among these.

Unique-molecular-identifier-tagged TCR beta cDNA libraries were used. Via MiXCR, TCRdb re-called the PCR reads, giving one row per CDR3 protein. The data contain around 190,000 distinct CDR3 sequences, around 30% of them singletons. What these receptors recognize is not known. Material for sequencing was blood. The receptors come from a girl aged 2-17 years with multiple sclerosis.

This clonotype was seen ten or more times. The rearrangement uses TRBV27 and TRBJ2-7, with D hard to call. Looked up from germline, CDR1 is MNHEY and CDR2 is SMNVEV (reference sequence). The CDR3 sequence is 13 residues long. V gave up 5 bases and J gave up 0 bases, with 8 bases separating them. The CDR3 region has the DNA TGTGCCAGCAGTCGAGCGTTCTCCTACGAGCAGTACTTC. This sequence encodes CASSRAFSYEQYF.

On this clonotype itself: A much larger clone sits a single nucleotide away, making a read error possible. The V call is TRBV12-3 or TRBV12-4, the J call TRBJ2-7; D perhaps matches TRBD2 (6 bases). Near its end, the DNA agrees better with TRBJ2-5, so the J call may be wrong. This CDR3 region has 14 residues. The CDR3 loop is CVSSSAPRGGTQYF. In DNA form, the CDR3 reads TGTGTCAGCAGTTCGGCCCCTAGGGGAGGGACCCAGTACTTC.

This clonotype was counted at least ten times. The chain employs TRBV3-1 and TRBJ2-7; D not certain. Trimming took off 1 base at V and 6 bases at J, with 4 bases between the two ends. CDR1 is LGHDT, CDR2 YNNKEL, per germline (reference sequence). This CDR3 is 11 amino acids long. CDR3 amino acids: CASSQAAEQYF. As DNA, the CDR3 is TGTGCCAGCAGCCAAGCTGCCGAGCAGTACTTC.

Comment on this clonotype: Just one base apart from a much larger clone, this may be a read error. The chain carries TRBV28 and TRBJ1-2; 7 bases are a match to TRBD1. This CDR3 has 16 residues. V was pared by 2 bases and J by 1 base, with 7 bases of the junction left unmatched. Germline CDR1 and CDR2: MDHEN and SYDVKM. The CDR3 here is CASSLAPRGINYGYTF. The DNA of the CDR3 is TGTGCCAGCAGTTTAGCCCCCAGGGGGATTAACTATGGCTACACCTTC.

This chain links TRBV5-1 with TRBJ1-5; D uncertain. Trimming cost V 3 bases and J 4 bases, with 11 bases left between them. The CDR3 has 14 residues. Germline lookup yields CDR1 SGHRS and CDR2 YFSETQ. CDR3 DNA: TGCGCCAGCAGCTGGGCCTTCGGAAATCAGCCCCAGCATTTT. Translated, it gives CASSWAFGNQPQHF.

The rearrangement uses TRBV5-1 and TRBJ2-1, with 9 bases aligning to TRBD2. Germline V gene data show CDR1 as SGHRS and CDR2 as YFSETQ. CDR3 size: 16 residues. V was pared by 0 bases and J by 4 bases, with 5 bases of the junction left unmatched. CDR3 sequence: CASSLGAGGGYNEQFF. CDR3 nucleotides: TGCGCCAGCAGCTTGGGAGCGGGAGGAGGGTACAATGAGCAGTTCTTC.

This chain joins TRBV6-5 and TRBJ1-1, with 7 positions matching TRBD1. V lost 5 bases, J lost 4 bases, and 7 bases stayed unmatched. Germline values: CDR1 MNHEY, CDR2 SVGAGI. CDR3 length equals 14 residues. CDR3 sequence reads: CASSTKGAGTEAFF. The CDR3 bases are TGTGCCAGCAGTACCAAGGGGGCAGGCACTGAAGCTTTCTTT.

This sequence joins TRBV7-6 and TRBJ1-3, with no clear D. The germline V gene has CDR1 SGHVS and CDR2 FNYEAQ. This CDR3 region has 16 residues. V was trimmed by 1 base and J by 1 base, leaving 11 bases between them. The CDR3 reads CASSLEVGGSGNTIYF. The CDR3 nucleotides are TGTGCCAGCAGCTTAGAGGTCGGCGGGTCTGGAAACACCATATATTTT.

Of note for this clonotype: Possible read error: a much larger clone is one base away. The chain combines TRBV10-3 with TRBJ1-2; 8 bases match TRBD1. The V segment lost 6 bases and the J segment 5 bases; nucleotides outside the gene matches: 11. Germline V CDR1 and CDR2: ENHRY, SYGVKD. CDR3 length: 15 residues. The CDR3 protein is CAIRGQGAATYGYTF. The CDR3 DNA is TGTGCCATCAGGGGGCAGGGGGCAGCTACTTATGGCTACACCTTC.

This clonotype showed up many times. J is TRBJ2-6 and V is TRBV2; TRBD1 matches at 7 bases. From germline, CDR1 is SNHLY and CDR2 FYNNEI. The trim removed 11 bases at V and 1 base at J, leaving 8 bases unmatched. The CDR3 spans 15 residues. In DNA form, the CDR3 reads TGTGCCTGCCTGCGACAGGGATCTGGGGCCAACGTCCTGACTTTC. It encodes CACLRQGSGANVLTF.

The V and J genes are TRBV25-1 and TRBJ2-7; possibly TRBD1 for D (6 bases). The CDR3 sequence is 15 residues long. The V gene's germline CDR1 is MGHDK and CDR2 SYGVNS. Trimming removed 1 base at V and 3 bases at J, with 13 bases between. CDR3 DNA: TGTGCCAGCAGTGAATCGGTCCAGGGACACTACGAGCAGTACTTC. It codes for CASSESVQGHYEQYF.

Many counts were recorded for this clonotype. This chain uses TRBV6-2 or TRBV6-3 with TRBJ2-5; D unresolved. The CDR3 spans 13 residues. Germline V lookup: CDR1 MNHEY, CDR2 SVGEGT. V lost 2 bases to trimming and J lost 7 bases, with 11 bases between them. For the CDR3, the DNA is TGTGCCAGCAGTTACGTCGGGCTCGGGACCCAGTACTTC. Translated, it gives CASSYVGLGTQYF.

The V call is TRBV14, the J call TRBJ2-1; the match to TRBD2 covers 8 bases. In germline, CDR1 is SGHDN, CDR2 FVKESK. V gave up 4 bases and J gave up 5 bases; unmatched junction bases: 4. The CDR3 contains 14 residues. In DNA form, the CDR3 reads TGTGCCAGCAGCCTCCTACTAGCGGACAATGAGCAGTTCTTC. It specifies CASSLLLADNEQFF.

The chain uses TRBV12-3 or TRBV12-4 and TRBJ2-3, with D maybe TRBD2 (6 bases). This CDR3 is built from 13 residues. V was clipped by 7 bases and J by 5 bases, with 13 bases between them. The CDR3 is CASKPYGGDTQYF. The CDR3 DNA is TGTGCCAGCAAGCCTTACGGGGGAGATACGCAGTATTTT.

The chain links TRBV7-2 to TRBJ1-3; D unclear. The germline V and J ends were trimmed by 5 bases and 1 base, with 12 bases remaining between them. Per the germline V gene, CDR1 is SGHTA and CDR2 is FQGNSA. The CDR3 has 15 amino acids. The CDR3: CASSPGRVSGNTIYF. The CDR3 nucleotides read TGTGCCAGCAGCCCCGGCCGGGTGTCTGGAAACACCATATATTTT.

On this clonotype: With a much larger clone just one base away, this may be a read error. The genes are TRBV20-1 and TRBJ1-2; D gene ambiguous. Trimming took off 2 bases at V and 3 bases at J, with 4 bases between the two ends. The CDR3 has 11 amino acids. Germline loops: CDR1 DFQATT, CDR2 SNEGSKA (reference sequence). This chain's CDR3 is CSARQHYGYTF. The CDR3 coding sequence is TGCAGTGCTAGACAGCACTATGGCTACACCTTC.

The chain combines TRBV7-3 with TRBJ2-3, with unresolved D. The CDR3 runs to 13 residues. Germline V CDR1 and CDR2: SGHTA, FQGTGA. The V end lost 1 base, the J end lost 4 bases, and 6 bases lay between the germline ends. CDR3 coding DNA: TGTGCCAGCAGCTTAAGCCGGGCAGATACGCAGTATTTT. Its protein product is CASSLSRADTQYF. Full variable domain (remainder filled in from reference TRBV7-3 and TRBJ2-3): GAGVSQTPSNKVTEKGKYVELRCDPISGHTALYWYRQSLGQGPEFLIYFQGTGAADDSGLPNDRFFAVRPEGSVSTLKIQRTERGDSAVYLCASSLSRADTQYFGPGTRLTVL.

The chain carries TRBV18 and TRBJ1-2, with D perhaps matching TRBD1 (6 bases). CDR3 length equals 15 residues. CDR1 KGHSH and CDR2 LQKENI come from the germline V gene. Trimming removed 0 bases at V and 6 bases at J, with 14 bases between. CDR3 sequence reads: CASSPPGGGLNGYTF. The CDR3 coding sequence is TGTGCCAGCTCACCACCGGGAGGGGGACTCAATGGCTACACCTTC. Together with reference TRBV18 and TRBJ1-2, the CDR3 gives the full variable domain: NAGVMQNPRHLVRRRGQEARLRCSPMKGHSHVYWYRQLPEEGLKFMVYLQKENIIDESGMPKERFSAEFPKEGPSILRIQQVVRGDSAAYFCASSPPGGGLNGYTFGSGTRLTVV.

V and J are TRBV21-1 and TRBJ1-5; TRBD1 was called by the table and not checked on the DNA. TRBV21-1 is designated a pseudogene. The CDR3 is made up of 17 amino acids. The CDR3 DNA follows: TGTGCCAGCAGCAGACTCCGACAGGGGGTTAGCAATCAGCCCCAGCATTTT. As protein: CASSRLRQGVSNQPQHF.

This clonotype was seen at least ten times. The chain has TRBV20-1 and TRBJ1-3; TRBD1 is a possible D gene (6 bases). Between the trimmed V and J ends, which lost 5 bases and 3 bases, there was a span of 20 bases. The germline V gene has CDR1 DFQATT and CDR2 SNEGSKA (reference sequence). The CDR3 extends over 16 amino acids. In DNA form, the CDR3 reads TGCAGTGCTCCGAATGCTGAAAGGGGGGATGGAAACACCATATATTTT. This sequence encodes CSAPNAERGDGNTIYF.

About this clonotype itself: A much larger clone sits a single nucleotide away, making a read error possible. The gene calls are TRBV29-1 and TRBJ1-1; D is unclear. Germline CDR1 SQVTM, CDR2 ANQGSEA. The CDR3 contains 12 residues. V dropped 7 bases and J dropped 4 bases, with 13 bases sitting between them. The CDR3 sequence is CSGSRSPTEAFF. The CDR3 DNA sequence: TGCAGCGGCTCCAGAAGTCCCACTGAAGCTTTCTTT.

This sequence joins TRBV3-1 and TRBJ2-1; TRBD2 aligns across 10 bases. The J segment lost 2 bases and the V segment lost 4 bases, leaving 11 bases of the junction unmatched. The CDR3 consists of 18 residues. Germline V gene data show CDR1 as LGHDT and CDR2 as YNNKEL (reference sequence). CDR3 in DNA: TGTGCCAGCAGCCGGTCGTACGGTAGCGGGAGGACCTACAATGAGCAGTTCTTC. Protein product: CASSRSYGSGRTYNEQFF.

There are many counts of this clonotype. The chain couples TRBV6-5 to TRBJ2-1, with D uncertain. CDR3 length: 15 residues. Germline V gene sequence: CDR1 MNHEY, CDR2 SVGAGI. Trimming took 4 bases from V and 0 from J, leaving 10 bases between them. The CDR3 spells CASSWQSSSYNEQFF. The CDR3 nucleotides read TGTGCCAGCAGTTGGCAGAGCAGCTCCTACAATGAGCAGTTCTTC.

This clonotype was counted a few times. The genes are TRBV6-6 and TRBJ2-3; the match to TRBD1 covers 11 bases. This CDR3 comprises 15 residues. The germline V gene has CDR1 MNHNY and CDR2 SVGAGI (reference sequence). After removal of 4 bases from V and 8 bases from J, the junction contained 8 bases not matched to a gene. The CDR3 sequence: CASSSPDRGLVTQYF. CDR3 nucleotide sequence: TGTGCCAGCAGTTCCCCGGACAGGGGGCTCGTTACGCAGTATTTT.

There are a few counts of this clonotype. The rearrangement links TRBV20-1 to TRBJ1-1; the D gene is possibly TRBD1 (5 bases). This CDR3 region has 16 residues. Germline CDR1 reads DFQATT; CDR2 reads SNEGSKA (reference sequence). V shed 3 bases and J shed 6 bases, with 23 bases lying between them. CDR3 bases: TGCAGTGCTAGGGGGGTAGGGCAGCCGCCCTACGCTGAAGCTTTCTTT. Its translation is CSARGVGQPPYAEAFF.

The chain links TRBV5-1 to TRBJ1-5; no reliable D call. V lost 0 bases and J 3 bases, leaving 10 bases between the germline ends. Germline CDR1 reads SGHRS; CDR2 reads YFSETQ. The CDR3 sequence is 15 residues long. The CDR3 loop reads CASSLGSQPNQPQHF. The CDR3 DNA reads as TGCGCCAGCAGCTTGGGAAGCCAGCCCAATCAGCCCCAGCATTTT.

A note on this clonotype: A much more abundant neighbour one base away suggests this may be a read error. The V call is TRBV27, the J call TRBJ2-3, with 7 positions matching TRBD2. Germline V gene sequence: CDR1 MNHEY, CDR2 SMNVEV (reference sequence). The CDR3 runs 14 residues. The CDR3 DNA follows: TGTGCCAGCTCTCTGCGGGGGTACACAGATGCGCAGTATTTT. Amino acids: CASSLRGYTDAQYF.

This clonotype was counted a single time. Mismatch with germline at one junction end may stem from a read error. CDR3 coding DNA: TGCAGTGCTTCCCTTACTAGCGGGGGTTACAACGAGCAGTTCTTC. Translation gives CSASLTSGGYNEQFF. This chain connects TRBV20-1 to TRBJ2-1, with 11 bases aligning to TRBD2. CDR1 is DFQATT, CDR2 SNEGSKA, per germline (reference sequence). This CDR3 is built from 15 residues.

The sample holds a few counts of this clonotype. V is TRBV14 and J is TRBJ2-1, with no clear D. This CDR3 contains 14 residues. Per the germline V gene, CDR1 is SGHDN and CDR2 is FVKESK. Deletions cut 1 base from V and 4 bases from J, with 8 bases between. The CDR3 reads CASSQAIRYNEQFF. CDR3 coding DNA: TGTGCCAGCAGCCAAGCCATCCGGTACAATGAGCAGTTCTTC. The full variable domain, in which reference TRBV14 and TRBJ2-1 provide the parts outside the CDR3, is EAGVTQFPSHSVIEKGQTVTLRCDPISGHDNLYWYRRVMGKEIKFLLHFVKESKQDESGMPNNRFLAERTGGTYSTLKVQPAELEDSGVYFCASSQAIRYNEQFFGPGTRLTVL.